This TCR beta chain came from a study of blood T cell repertoires in COVID-19. The overall study: Italy, Spain and the United States were the sources of the convalescent and acute COVID-19 samples. T cells, B-cell-depleted T cells, or PBMCs supplied cDNA or gDNA.

Germline V gene data show CDR1 as SGHNT and CDR2 as YYREEE (reference sequence). The V end lost 3 bases, the J end lost 6 bases, and 16 bases lay between the germline ends. There are 15 residues in the CDR3. In the source study's methods: Nucleated cell number was recorded as an estimate derived from reference gene primer amplification. The data were produced by immunoSEQ multiplex PCR, yet TCRdb's version contains in-frame clones alone and is incomplete. From that table come the V and J calls and clone size; the DNA was used to work out D and trimming. Seen here are 20,000 to 25,000 clones, approximately 88% observed once, and the top ten hold 20% to 25%. The sample holds one count of this clone.

The rearrangement links TRBV5-4 to TRBJ2-1; no firm D call. Sequenced sample: peripheral blood. The clonotype originates from a man older than 75 with active or convalescent COVID-19. The CDR3 DNA follows: TGTGCCAGCAGCTCAACCGGTCAATCTCCCAATGAGCAGTTCTTC. This gives the protein CASSSTGQSPNEQFF. The full variable domain, with the rest looked up from reference TRBV5-4 and TRBJ2-1, is ETGVTQSPTHLIKTRGQQVTLRCSSQSGHNTVSWYQQALGQGPQFIFQYYREEENGRGNFPPRFSGLQFPNYSSELNVNALELDDSALYLCASSSTGQSPNEQFFGPGTRLTVL.